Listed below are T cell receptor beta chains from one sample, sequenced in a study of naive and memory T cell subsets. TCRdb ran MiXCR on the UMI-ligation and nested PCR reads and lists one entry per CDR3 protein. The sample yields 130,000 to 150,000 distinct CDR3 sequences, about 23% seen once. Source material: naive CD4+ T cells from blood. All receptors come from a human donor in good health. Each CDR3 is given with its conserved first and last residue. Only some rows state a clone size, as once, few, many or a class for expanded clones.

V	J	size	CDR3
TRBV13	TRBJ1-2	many	CASSFGQVNYGYTF
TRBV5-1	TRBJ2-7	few	CASSLFAWVLAGGAYEQYF
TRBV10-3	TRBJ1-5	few	CAISESGQGNQPQHF
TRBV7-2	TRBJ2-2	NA	CASRLPGLGTGELFF
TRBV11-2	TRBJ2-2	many	CASSLNPTATGELFF
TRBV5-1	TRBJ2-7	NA	CASSLRVAGVSEQYF
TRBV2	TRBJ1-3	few	CASSHDRGSGNTIYF
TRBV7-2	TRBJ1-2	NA	CASSLRQTSNYGYTF
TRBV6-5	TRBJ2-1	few	CASSIHTGSPSRDEQFF
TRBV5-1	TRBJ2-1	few	CASSPLAEAQFF
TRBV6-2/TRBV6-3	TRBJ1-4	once	CASTNNRAISKRRLFF
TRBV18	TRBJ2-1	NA	CASSPSSGSTYNEQFF
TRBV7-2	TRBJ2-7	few	CASSFGSGPYEQYF
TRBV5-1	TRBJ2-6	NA	CASSLEGAGANVLTF
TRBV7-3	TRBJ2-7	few	CASSSPGQGREQYF
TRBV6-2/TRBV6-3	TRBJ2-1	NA	CASSFGRSEQFF
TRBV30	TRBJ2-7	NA	CAWRGGPYEQYF
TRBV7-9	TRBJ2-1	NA	CASSRTSSWNEQFF
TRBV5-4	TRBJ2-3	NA	CASAGQGTDTQYF
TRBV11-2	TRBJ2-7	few	CASSLEGSSYEQYF
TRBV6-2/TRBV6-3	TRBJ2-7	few	CASSSVGDRNTYEQYF
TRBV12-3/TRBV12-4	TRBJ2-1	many	CASRRRAYKFF
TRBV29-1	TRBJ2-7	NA	CSVEGTSGSVDEQYF
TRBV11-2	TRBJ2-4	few	CASSLGILAKNIQYF
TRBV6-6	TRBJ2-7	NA	CASSPTTQGGASYEQYF
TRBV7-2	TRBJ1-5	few	CASSLGSVYEPQHF
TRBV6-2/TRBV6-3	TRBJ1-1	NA	CASRNGGSTEAFF
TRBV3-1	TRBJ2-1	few	CASSQEGAFSYNEQFF
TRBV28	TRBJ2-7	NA	CASGGLGYEQYF
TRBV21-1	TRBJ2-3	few	CASRDRLAGGPYHTDTQYF
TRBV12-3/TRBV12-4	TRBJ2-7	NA	CASSRDRSYEQYF
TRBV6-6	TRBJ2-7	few	CASKTSGSLYEQYF
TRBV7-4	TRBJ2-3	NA	CASSLSAGSTDTQYF
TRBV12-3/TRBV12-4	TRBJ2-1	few	CASTAGLAGHNEQFF
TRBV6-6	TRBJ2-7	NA	CASSTLGRLYEQYF
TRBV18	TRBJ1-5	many	CASSQYQGADQPQHF
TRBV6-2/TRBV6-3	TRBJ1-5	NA	CASSYSRAGNRYSNQPQHF
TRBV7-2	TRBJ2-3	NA	CASSELRLSTDTQYF
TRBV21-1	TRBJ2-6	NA	CASTFVRLAGELSGANVLTF
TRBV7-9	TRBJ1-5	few	CASSPLQDQPQHF
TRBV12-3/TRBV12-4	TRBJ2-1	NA	CASSPSSGGTYNEQFF
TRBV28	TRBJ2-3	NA	CASSSRGTGTDTQYF
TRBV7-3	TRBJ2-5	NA	CASSADREGTQYF
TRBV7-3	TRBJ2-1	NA	CASSLPPGQGEGEQFF
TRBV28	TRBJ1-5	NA	CASSGDSLSNQPQHF
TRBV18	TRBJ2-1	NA	CASSGEIVNNEQFF